This entry lists 22 T cell receptor beta chains sequenced from one sample in a study of blood T cell repertoires in COVID-19. The method was immunoSEQ multiplex PCR; TCRdb's version includes in-frame clones alone and lacks a portion of them. In the table there are about 400,000 clones, 70% to 90% of which are singletons. The material sequenced was PBMCs or T cells enriched from blood (not recorded which). The receptors derive from a man between 35 and 55 years old in a cohort exposed to, infected with or recovered from COVID-19 (not recorded which).

V is TRBV7-9 and J is TRBJ2-3, with 9 positions matching TRBD2. The V gene's germline CDR1 is SEHNR and CDR2 FQNEAQ (reference sequence). This CDR3 spans 16 amino acids. V was clipped by 2 bases and J by 2 bases; unmatched bases: 5. This chain's CDR3 is CASSLTGGRVTDTQYF. The CDR3 nucleotides are TGTGCCAGCAGCTTAACAGGCGGGAGGGTCACAGATACGCAGTATTTT. The entire variable domain, with the rest obtained from reference TRBV7-9 and TRBJ2-3, is as follows: DTGVSQNPRHKITKRGQNVTFRCDPISEHNRLYWYRQTLGQGPEFLTYFQNEAQLEKSRLLSDRFSAERPKGSFSTLEIQRTEQGDSAMYLCASSLTGGRVTDTQYFGPGTRLTVL.

In nucleotides, the CDR3 is TGCGCGACGGGGGCGGGAGTAATCGGGGAGCTGTTTTTT. It specifies CATGAGVIGELFF. The genes are TRBV10-2 and TRBJ2-2; TRBD2 is a possible D gene (7 bases). Germline CDR1 WSHSY, CDR2 SAAADI. The CDR3 length is 13 residues.

J is TRBJ2-1 and V is TRBV7-9, with D possibly TRBD2 on 6 matching bases. V dropped 2 bases and J dropped 10 bases, with 18 bases sitting between them. Germline lookup yields CDR1 SEHNR and CDR2 FQNEAQ (reference sequence). The CDR3 totals 15 residues. The CDR3 is CASSLNRLASGEQFF. The CDR3, as DNA: TGTGCCAGCAGCTTAAATCGGCTAGCGTCTGGGGAGCAGTTCTTC.

The rearrangement links TRBV11-1 to TRBJ1-6; 8 bases fit TRBD1. The CDR3 spans 16 residues. Germline trimming cut 5 bases from V and 8 bases from J; bases unmatched to any gene: 11. The germline V gene has CDR1 SGHAT and CDR2 FQDESV (reference sequence). CDR3 residues: CASSLGTGFHDSPLHF. CDR3 bases: TGTGCCAGCAGCCTCGGGACAGGTTTTCATGATTCACCCCTCCACTTT.

This clone was found a few times. V and J are TRBV12-3 or TRBV12-4 and TRBJ2-7; D unclear. V shed 6 bases and J shed 6 bases, with 12 bases lying between them. The CDR3 runs 12 residues. The DNA for the CDR3 is TGTGCCAGCAGCCCGGGTCTTTCCGAGCAGTACTTC. Amino acids: CASSPGLSEQYF.

The V call is TRBV6-1, the J call TRBJ1-6, with D hard to call. This CDR3 spans 15 amino acids. Germline V gene sequence: CDR1 MNHNS, CDR2 SASEGT. The germline V and J ends were trimmed by 3 bases and 10 bases, with 16 bases remaining between them. The CDR3 nucleotides read TGTGCCAGCAGTGAGAGCGGGCCCGGGTTGTCACCCCTCCACTTT. Its protein product is CASSESGPGLSPLHF.

The chain links TRBV13 to TRBJ1-3, with D possibly matching TRBD1 (5 bases). Germline V lookup: CDR1 PRHDT, CDR2 FYEKMQ (reference sequence). Trimming stripped 3 bases from V and 0 bases from J, with 9 bases between. This CDR3 comprises 15 residues. The CDR3 here is CASSLEGFSGNTIYF. DNA for the CDR3: TGTGCCAGCAGCTTGGAGGGGTTCTCTGGAAACACCATATATTTT. The variable domain in full, with the rest retrieved from reference TRBV13 and TRBJ1-3, is AAGVIQSPRHLIKEKRETATLKCYPIPRHDTVYWYQQGPGQDPQFLISFYEKMQSDKGSIPDRFSAQQFSDYHSELNMSSLELGDSALYFCASSLEGFSGNTIYFGEGSWLTVV.

The rearrangement uses TRBV6-1 and TRBJ1-6, with a tentative D call TRBD1 (6 bases). Germline CDR1 reads MNHNS; CDR2 reads SASEGT. This CDR3 has 15 residues. The V end lost 4 bases, the J end lost 7 bases, and 14 bases lay between the germline ends. The CDR3 bases are TGTGCCAGCAGTGGCCAGGGGCTCGGGAATTCACCCCTCCACTTT. This gives the protein CASSGQGLGNSPLHF.

This clone has just one count. The J gene is TRBJ2-1, the V gene TRBV2; TRBD2 matches at 10 bases. Looked up from germline, CDR1 is SNHLY and CDR2 is FYNNEI. V was clipped by 4 bases and J by 9 bases; unmatched bases: 3. The CDR3 contains 13 residues. The CDR3 nucleotides are TGTGCCAGCAGTGGTCTAGCGGGAGTTGAGCAGTTCTTC. This translates into CASSGLAGVEQFF.

This rearrangement joins TRBV6-5 to TRBJ1-1, with 9 bases aligning to TRBD1. V was clipped by 5 bases and J by 0 bases; unmatched bases: 1. Germline V lookup: CDR1 MNHEY, CDR2 SVGAGI. The CDR3 runs 14 residues. CDR3 region: CASSRDRVNTEAFF. Written as DNA, the CDR3 is TGTGCCAGCAGTAGGGACAGGGTGAACACTGAAGCTTTCTTT.

V and J are TRBV18 and TRBJ2-3; 7 bases agree with TRBD2. Trimming at V came to 7 bases and at J to 2 bases, leaving 18 bases not matched to a gene. CDR1 and CDR2 from the germline V gene are KGHSH and LQKENI. There are 18 residues in the CDR3. The CDR3 DNA reads TGTGCCAGCTTCCATGACCTGACTAGCCTCCAGTACACAGATACGCAGTATTTT. Residues: CASFHDLTSLQYTDTQYF.

Here the CDR3 DNA reads TGTGCCATCAGTGAGTTAGTAGCCGGGGAGCTGTTTTTT. Translated: CAISELVAGELFF. The chain has TRBV10-3 and TRBJ2-2; no reliable D call. This CDR3 is 13 amino acids long. The germline gives CDR1 ENHRY, CDR2 SYGVKD. V lost 1 base, J lost 6 bases, and 6 bases lay in between.

The V and J genes are TRBV3-1 (or the pseudogene TRBV3-2) and TRBJ1-2; TRBD1 matches at 7 bases. Germline CDR1 reads LGHDT; CDR2 reads YNNKEL (reference sequence). CDR3 length: 15 residues. The V segment lost 4 bases and the J segment 5 bases; nucleotides outside the gene matches: 10. The CDR3 is CASSPGTAGFYGYTF. The DNA of the CDR3 is TGTGCCAGCAGCCCTGGGACAGCTGGTTTTTATGGCTACACCTTC.

This clone has only a few counts. This chain connects TRBV7-9 to TRBJ1-1; D possibly corresponds to TRBD1 (5 bases). CDR3 length: 16 residues. Trimming left V 5 bases short and J 1 base short, with 17 bases between. Per the germline V gene, CDR1 is SEHNR and CDR2 is FQNEAQ (reference sequence). The CDR3 DNA follows: TGTGCCAGCAGCAGAACAGGTACCCGTACGAACACTGAAGCTTTCTTT. This codes for CASSRTGTRTNTEAFF. Complete variable domain (other parts from reference TRBV7-9 and TRBJ1-1): DTGVSQNPRHKITKRGQNVTFRCDPISEHNRLYWYRQTLGQGPEFLTYFQNEAQLEKSRLLSDRFSAERPKGSFSTLEIQRTEQGDSAMYLCASSRTGTRTNTEAFFGQGTRLTVV.

The sample holds a few counts of this clone. The chain recombines TRBV27 with TRBJ1-2; TRBD1 is a possible D gene (6 bases). Trimming stripped 0 bases from V and 5 bases from J, with 13 bases between. The CDR3 spans 15 residues. The germline V gene has CDR1 MNHEY and CDR2 SMNVEV (reference sequence). CDR3 sequence: CASSLSWGGTYGYTF. CDR3 bases: TGTGCCAGCAGTTTATCGTGGGGTGGGACATATGGCTACACCTTC.

V and J are TRBV19 and TRBJ2-7; possibly TRBD1 for D (7 bases). Germline-derived CDR1 and CDR2 are LNHDA and SQIVND (reference sequence). Trimming removed 8 bases from V and 3 bases from J, with 17 bases in between. The CDR3 spans 14 residues. The CDR3, as DNA: TGTGCCAGTTCAGGGGGGCCTTCAAGCTACGAGCAGTACTTC. Residues: CASSGGPSSYEQYF.

The chain employs TRBV6-6 and TRBJ2-7, with a possible D match to TRBD1 (6 bases). The length of the CDR3 is 12 residues. Germline V CDR1 and CDR2: MNHNY, SVGAGI (reference sequence). V was cut by 4 bases and J by 6 bases, with 10 bases left in between. The CDR3 nucleotides read TGTGCCAGCAGTTCCCAGGGGAGCGAGCAGTACTTC. Residues: CASSSQGSEQYF.

V gene TRBV11-2 combines with J gene TRBJ2-6, with D possibly TRBD1 on 6 matching bases. CDR1 is SGHAT, CDR2 FQNNGV, per germline. The CDR3 has 19 residues. Trimming left V 2 bases short and J 2 bases short, with 19 bases between. In DNA, the CDR3 is TGTGCCAGCAGCTTAAGATCAGGGGTTGTCATAGCTGGGGCCAACGTCCTGACTTTC. It specifies CASSLRSGVVIAGANVLTF.

The table lists this clone with many counts. The genes are TRBV30 and TRBJ1-1, with D perhaps TRBD1 (6 bases). The CDR3 loop spans 13 amino acids. Germline assignment: CDR1 GTSNPN and CDR2 SVGIG (reference sequence). V was shortened by 3 bases and J by 4 bases, with 12 bases between the two germline ends. Here the CDR3 DNA reads TGTGCCTGGAGCCCACAGGGTTTCACTGAAGCTTTCTTT. Protein: CAWSPQGFTEAFF.

The chain carries TRBV10-3 and TRBJ1-4, with D maybe TRBD1 (6 bases). The CDR3 has 16 residues. Looked up from germline, CDR1 is ENHRY and CDR2 is SYGVKD. V lost 3 bases, J lost 3 bases, and 14 bases lay in between. DNA for the CDR3: TGTGCCATCAGTGATGGGCAGGGGTCCGCTAATGAAAAACTGTTTTTT. It translates to CAISDGQGSANEKLFF.

The rearrangement links TRBV2 to TRBJ2-2, with a tentative D call TRBD1 (6 bases). Germline V CDR1 and CDR2: SNHLY, FYNNEI. Trimming left V 7 bases short and J 7 bases short, with 13 bases between. This CDR3 is built from 13 residues. The CDR3, as DNA: TGTGCCAGCAACAGGGATACGTTCGGGGAGCTGTTTTTT. Translating it yields CASNRDTFGELFF.

The chain couples TRBV28 to TRBJ1-1, with 7 bases identical to TRBD1. Germline-derived CDR1 and CDR2 are MDHEN and SYDVKM. The CDR3 sequence is 14 residues long. V was clipped by 6 bases and J by 7 bases; unmatched bases: 11. Here the CDR3 reads CASSQTGQEIEAFF. The CDR3 DNA follows: TGTGCCAGCAGCCAGACAGGGCAGGAAATTGAAGCTTTCTTT. Based on the CDR3 plus reference TRBV28 and TRBJ1-1, the full variable domain is DVKVTQSSRYLVKRTGEKVFLECVQDMDHENMFWYRQDPGLGLRLIYFSYDVKMKEKGDIPEGYSVSREKKERFSLILESASTNQTSMYLCASSQTGQEIEAFFGQGTRLTVV.